Only a few counts were recorded for the clone carrying this T cell receptor beta chain. The junction departs from germline at one end; a sequencing error may be responsible. Then a second PCR, running about 6 to 11 cycles, was carried out with a sample-barcoded 5' primer and a J-beta primer mix. One entry per CDR3 protein, called by TCRdb with MiXCR from the 5' RACE reads. The data contain about 640,000 distinct CDR3 sequences, 58% of them singletons. The sample originates from a study of blood T cells in healthy people across ages. The CDR3 contains 13 residues. CDR1 is SQVTM and CDR2 is ANQGSEA in the germline V gene.

The receptor comes from a man aged 60-69 years in good health. Sequenced material: blood. The rearrangement links TRBV29-1 to TRBJ2-7; perhaps TRBD1 as D (7 bases). CDR3 loop: CSFGGTASYKQYF. The DNA of the CDR3 is TGCAGCTTCGGAGGGACAGCTAGCTACAAGCAGTACTTC.